One T cell receptor (beta chain) is described in this entry. Its antigen target is currently unknown. The cohort was made up of hundreds of healthy bone marrow donors. At the time of sampling, every cohort member was nominally healthy, though immune exposures that went unrecorded were likely present. The donor was CMV seropositive and belonged to the group of more than 250 seropositive cohort members. Each donor provided a peripheral blood sample, and peripheral blood mononuclear cells were used for TCR beta sequencing. The Qiagen DNeasy Blood Extraction Kit was used to extract genomic DNA from the blood cell samples. The CDR3 spans 16 residues, from the cysteine through the phenylalanine. The CDR3 DNA has 48 bases and is translated from base 1. The germline V gene specifies KGHSH as CDR1 and LQKENI as CDR2. V and J lose 0 bases and 2 bases, and a span of 14 bases separates them. The data originate from a study of cytomegalovirus exposure and HLA in healthy donors (TCRdb year 2017). About the investigation overall: In an earlier analysis of some 610 of the donors, approximately 300 Gb of sequence data and 117 million unique TCR beta sequences from 180 million or so T cells were reported. An early release that covered some 640 HLA-typed donors contained 300 to 350 gigabases of sequencing data and about 93 million unique TCR sequences. Among the approximately 430 genotyped donors, 81% belonged to the genetic ancestry cluster associated with self-reported Caucasian donors. The study was designed to test whether signatures of past pathogen exposure could be identified by cataloging public T cell receptors. The study used immunosequencing to profile the T cell repertoires of several hundred subjects and linked those repertoires to cytomegalovirus serostatus. Along with the approximately 650-subject first cohort, a separate validation cohort of 120 different subjects was used. To predict cytomegalovirus infection status, the study combined high-throughput TCR immunosequencing, statistical association of individual TCRs with disease status, and machine learning. In a later analysis, previously published TCR beta repertoires from roughly 710 donors were re-analyzed and high-resolution HLA genotyping was added so that TCR occurrence patterns could be studied. Rather than using new phenotypic data, the later analysis identified candidate immune exposures from TCR beta sequences and from how often those sequences occurred across donors. An earlier analysis of some 600 of the donors applied high-throughput TCR beta sequencing to assess whether each TCR beta V gene segment acted as functional or pseudogenic. Donor age, sex, ethnicity and CMV serostatus were compiled together with the repertoire data. In a later genetic analysis, genome-wide SNP genotypes for about 60% of the 666 donors were used, and that subset was treated as a discovery cohort. Every repertoire in the discovery cohort had been generated on one and the same sequencing platform. HLA typing covered class I and class II loci at four-digit resolution. The number of typed donors differed by locus: about 620-640 for A, B, C, DRB1 and DQB1; about 520 for DQA1; 606 for DPA1; and around 490 for DPB1. Roughly five DR-DQ haplotypes were handled as single units for association and clustering, since linkage in the cohort was strong. Across around 400 genotyped donors of the cohort, an average of 235,054 unique TCR beta nucleotide sequences per donor were sequenced, and 15% to 20% of those sequences were non-productive.

General conclusions and limits of the study: Only TCR beta chains were sequenced in this cohort, and the absence of alpha or paired-chain data limited detectable features. Most TCR sequences were observed very rarely across donors, whereas some public TCRs were present in many individuals. In a later genetic analysis, fewer N-insertions in productive TCRs were reported among donors in an Asian-associated ancestry cluster than the roughly 640-donor mean. A few of the identified cytomegalovirus-associated TCR beta chains were confirmed in vitro to be specific for cytomegalovirus antigens. Because some donors lacked HLA typing at each locus, the association tests relied only on the typed subset. A later analysis associated 16,951 TCR beta sequences with specific HLA alleles at a false discovery rate of 0.05. According to a later analysis, parvovirus B19, influenza, CMV and Epstein-Barr virus appeared linked to several top co-occurrence clusters. Strong co-occurrence of HLA alleles, especially DR and DQ, made assigning TCR associations to individual alleles difficult. Cytomegalovirus status was reported to be diagnosed by the classifier with high specificity and sensitivity in both the original and validation cohorts. In a later analysis, HLA-associated TCR beta chains showed more clonal expansion and lower generation probabilities than non-associated chains that were equally common. Linkage disequilibrium might explain the correlated functional status among segregating V segments, but an unknown experimental factor could not be ruled out. According to a later analysis, TCR association rates differed among HLA loci, with DRB1 alleles showing the most associated TCRs and HLA-C alleles showing the fewest. Some 16 rarely observed V segments, including chromosome 9 orphons, were excluded from the earlier analysis of a few hundred of the donors because counts were too low. The only immune exposure information available for the cohort was CMV serostatus. Some IMGT-functional V segments, including TRBV6-2 and TRBV6-3, could not be distinguished by the 87-base-pair reads and were therefore excluded. According to a later analysis, most CMV-associated TCR beta chains appeared to be HLA-restricted, and the HLA associations seemed to be driven largely by CMV exposure. In the study, around 150 TCR beta chains were listed as associated with cytomegalovirus. A further reported finding was that TCR beta sequences accurately predicted the HLA-A and HLA-B alleles for most subjects in the first cohort. Presence/absence analyses assumed roughly uniform sequencing depth across donors, an assumption that may not hold. V-gene and J-gene trimming of TCR beta chains was associated with a missense DCLRE1C variant in a later genetic analysis, and the association was replicated in an independent cohort. The authors suggested that the approach could potentially be extended to other disease states and immunological phenotypes. A cluster of highly shared sequence variants was judged likely to be a technical artifact of the sequencing pipeline. An earlier analysis of 587 of the donors showed that most TCR beta V segments appeared in productive rearrangements either about 87% or about 30% of the time, which broadly matched IMGT annotations.

Preparation of the library involved the immunoSEQ multiplex PCR assay. For the multiplex PCR, a mixture combining 60 forward primers for TCR Vbeta segments and 13 reverse primers for TCR Jbeta segments was used. The CDR3 region of rearranged TCR beta genes was amplified from genomic DNA by a multiplex PCR assay. On the Illumina HiSeq System, the amplified TCR beta libraries were sequenced as 87-base-pair reads. The source study handled its data this way. In a later analysis, about 80 million unique TCR beta chains were counted across the approximately 670 repertoires, and roughly 11 million of these chains were shared by at least two donors. To remove PCR and sequencing errors, raw reads were error-corrected and collapsed into unique sequences using a nearest-neighbor algorithm that merged closely related sequences. CDR3 sequences were aligned to IMGT reference sequences to assign V, D and J gene segments. Each retained sequence needed at least a six-nucleotide match to both a V gene segment and a J gene segment. A rearrangement was called productive if the CDR3 had no stop codons and remained in frame with V and J, and every other rearrangement was called non-productive. Following IMGT convention, CDR3 was defined as the stretch from the second conserved V-encoded cysteine to the conserved J-encoded phenylalanine. The earlier analysis of 587 of the donors excluded sequences that lacked an unambiguous match to a single V gene segment. In an earlier analysis of roughly 600 of the donors, a V segment was called functional when productive rearrangements were above 56.7%, and segregating when the standard deviation between donors exceeded 5%. A statistical classification framework was built for diagnosing cytomegalovirus status from the catalog of TCR beta chain sequences. A later analysis assigned V and J genes by comparing TCR nucleotide sequences with IMGT/GENE-DB human TR gene sequences. Using the TCRdist pipeline, a later analysis assigned CDR3 sequences along with most-parsimonious VDJ recombination scenarios. In a later analysis, each TCR beta chain was defined by its CDR3 amino acid sequence together with its V-gene family, and reads lacking a unique V-gene family were excluded. A later analysis removed nearly 600 highly shared, low-generation-probability nucleotide sequences to deal with suspected cross-contamination and a sequencing artifact. In a later analysis, a clonal expansion index for each public chain was calculated from normalized within-repertoire ranks of inferred template counts. A later analysis computed generation probabilities with a VDJ recombination model fitted to out-of-frame rearrangements, and checked the results against IGoR. In a later analysis, hypergeometric tests were used to score TCR-TCR, TCR-HLA and TCR-CMV co-occurrence, with a repertoire-size bias correction applied to TCR pairs. A later analysis estimated false discovery rates by permuting HLA or CMV assignments 20 times. In a later analysis, co-occurring TCRs were grouped with DBSCAN, and TCRdist sequence similarity was added when clustering was performed within HLA-allele-positive subsets. For co-occurrence clustering, repertoires with fewer than 30,000 or more than 120,000 public chains were excluded, along with 5 or 6 repertoires with anomalous nucleotide sharing. TCRdb carries this immuneACCESS record with in-frame sequences only. Its versions omit some clonotypes, under half of them owing to an unresolved V gene in the studies checked, with the rest unexplained. V, J and clone size are those of that table, while D and trimming were read from the DNA. The sample's table covers around 210,000 clones. 1.1% of the sample comes from the top ten.

The chain was built from TRBV18 and TRBJ2-7, with no confidently assigned D gene. The receptor's source is a girl aged 2 to 9 in good health and CMV-seropositive. Sequencing was done on a sample of PBMCs. The CDR3 region has the sequence CASSPPSPRLTYEQYF. The DNA sequence follows: TGTGCCAGCTCACCACCTTCCCCTCGCCTAACCTACGAGCAGTACTTC.